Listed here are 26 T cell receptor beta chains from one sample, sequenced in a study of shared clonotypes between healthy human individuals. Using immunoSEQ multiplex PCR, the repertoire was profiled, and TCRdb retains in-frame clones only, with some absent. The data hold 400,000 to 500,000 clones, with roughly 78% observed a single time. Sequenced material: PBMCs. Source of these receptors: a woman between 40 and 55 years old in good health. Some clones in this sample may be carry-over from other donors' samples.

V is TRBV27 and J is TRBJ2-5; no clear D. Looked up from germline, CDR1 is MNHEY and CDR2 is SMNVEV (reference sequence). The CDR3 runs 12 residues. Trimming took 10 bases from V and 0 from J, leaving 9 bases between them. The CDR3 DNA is TGTGCCAACCTGACAAACCAAGAGACCCAGTACTTC. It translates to CANLTNQETQYF.

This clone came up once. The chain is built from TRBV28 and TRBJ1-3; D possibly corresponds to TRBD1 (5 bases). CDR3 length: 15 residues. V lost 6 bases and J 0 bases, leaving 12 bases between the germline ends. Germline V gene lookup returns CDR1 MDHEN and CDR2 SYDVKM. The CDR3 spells CASSIAGISGNTIYF. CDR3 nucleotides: TGTGCCAGCAGCATCGCAGGGATCTCTGGAAACACCATATATTTT.

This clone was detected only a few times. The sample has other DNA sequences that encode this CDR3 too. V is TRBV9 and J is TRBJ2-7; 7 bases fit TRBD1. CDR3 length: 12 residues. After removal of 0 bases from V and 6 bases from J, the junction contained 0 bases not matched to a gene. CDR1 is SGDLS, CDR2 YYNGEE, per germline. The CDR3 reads CASSVGQGEQYF. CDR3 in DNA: TGTGCCAGCAGCGTAGGACAGGGCGAGCAGTACTTC. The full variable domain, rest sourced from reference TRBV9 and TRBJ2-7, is DSGVTQTPKHLITATGQRVTLRCSPRSGDLSVYWYQQSLDQGLQFLIQYYNGEERAKGNILERFSAQQFPDLHSELNLSSLELGDSALYFCASSVGQGEQYFGPGTRLTVT.

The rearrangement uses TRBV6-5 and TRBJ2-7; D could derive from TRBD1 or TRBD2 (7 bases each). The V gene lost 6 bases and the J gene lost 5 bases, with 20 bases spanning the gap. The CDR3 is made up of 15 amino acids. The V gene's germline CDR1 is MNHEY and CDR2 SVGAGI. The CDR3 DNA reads TGTGCCAGCAGCTCGGGGACAGCGGGGCTAAACGAGCAGTACTTC. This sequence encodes CASSSGTAGLNEQYF.

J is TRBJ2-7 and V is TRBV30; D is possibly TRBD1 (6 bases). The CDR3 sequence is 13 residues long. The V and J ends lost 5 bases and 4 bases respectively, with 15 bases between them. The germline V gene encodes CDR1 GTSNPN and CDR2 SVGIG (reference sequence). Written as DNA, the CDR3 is TGTGCCTGGGACAAGGGACAAACATACGAGCAGTACTTC. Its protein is CAWDKGQTYEQYF.

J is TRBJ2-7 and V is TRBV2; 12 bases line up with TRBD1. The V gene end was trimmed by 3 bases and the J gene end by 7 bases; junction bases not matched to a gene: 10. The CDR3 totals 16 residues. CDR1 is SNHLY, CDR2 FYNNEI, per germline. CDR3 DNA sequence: TGTGCCAGCAGTGAGGGACCCGGGACAGGGGGCCGGGAGCAGTACTTC. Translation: CASSEGPGTGGREQYF.

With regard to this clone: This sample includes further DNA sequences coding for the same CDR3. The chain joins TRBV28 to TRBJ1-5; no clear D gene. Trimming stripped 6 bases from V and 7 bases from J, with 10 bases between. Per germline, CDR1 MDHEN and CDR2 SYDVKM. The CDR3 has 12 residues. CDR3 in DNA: TGTGCCAGCAGCCCCGTCGGGCAGCCCCAGCATTTT. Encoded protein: CASSPVGQPQHF.

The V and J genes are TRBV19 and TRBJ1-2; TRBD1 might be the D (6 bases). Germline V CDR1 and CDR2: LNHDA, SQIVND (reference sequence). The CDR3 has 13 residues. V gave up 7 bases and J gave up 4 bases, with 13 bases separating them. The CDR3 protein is CASTNRAGYGYTF. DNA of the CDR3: TGTGCCAGTACCAACAGGGCGGGCTATGGCTACACCTTC.

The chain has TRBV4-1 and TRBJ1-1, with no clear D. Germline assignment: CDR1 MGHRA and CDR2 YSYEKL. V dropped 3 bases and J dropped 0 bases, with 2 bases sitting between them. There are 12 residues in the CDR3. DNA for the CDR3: TGCGCCAGCAGCCAGTTGAACACTGAAGCTTTCTTT. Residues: CASSQLNTEAFF.

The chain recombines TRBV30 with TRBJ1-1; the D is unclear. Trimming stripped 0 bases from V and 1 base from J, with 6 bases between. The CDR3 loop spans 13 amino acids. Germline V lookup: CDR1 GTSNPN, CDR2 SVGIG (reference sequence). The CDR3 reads CAWSVLKNTEAFF. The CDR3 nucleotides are TGTGCCTGGAGTGTACTGAAGAACACTGAAGCTTTCTTT. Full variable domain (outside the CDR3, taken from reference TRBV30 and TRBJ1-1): SQTIHQWPATLVQPVGSPLSLECTVEGTSNPNLYWYRQAAGRGLQLLFYSVGIGQISSEVPQNLSASRPQDRQFILSSKKLLLSDSGFYLCAWSVLKNTEAFFGQGTRLTVV.

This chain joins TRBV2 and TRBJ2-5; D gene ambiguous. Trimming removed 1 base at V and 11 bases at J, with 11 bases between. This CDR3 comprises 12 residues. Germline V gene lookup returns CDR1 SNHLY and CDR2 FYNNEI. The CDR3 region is CASSEGATSQYF. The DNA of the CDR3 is TGTGCCAGCAGTGAAGGGGCTACGTCGCAGTACTTC.

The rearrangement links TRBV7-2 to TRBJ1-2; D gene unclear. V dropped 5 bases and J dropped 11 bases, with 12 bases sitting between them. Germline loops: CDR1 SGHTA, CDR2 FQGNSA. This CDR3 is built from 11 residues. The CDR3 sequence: CASSVYSEYTF. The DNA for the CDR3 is TGTGCCAGCAGCGTATACTCGGAGTACACCTTC.

The CDR3 spells CASSQDGRNSYNEQFF. Written as DNA, the CDR3 is TGTGCCAGCAGCCAAGATGGGAGAAACTCCTACAATGAGCAGTTCTTC. J is TRBJ2-1 and V is TRBV4-2, with D possibly TRBD2 on 5 matching bases. CDR1 and CDR2 from the germline V gene are LGHNA and YNFKEQ. The CDR3 covers 16 residues. V was clipped by 0 bases and J by 0 bases, with 9 bases between them.

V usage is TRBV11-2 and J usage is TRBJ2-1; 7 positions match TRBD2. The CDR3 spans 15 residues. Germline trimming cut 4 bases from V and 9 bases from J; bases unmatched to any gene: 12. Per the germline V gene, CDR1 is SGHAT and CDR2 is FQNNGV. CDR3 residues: CASSSRLALDLEQFF. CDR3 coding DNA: TGTGCCAGCAGCTCCCGACTAGCCCTAGATCTTGAGCAGTTCTTC.

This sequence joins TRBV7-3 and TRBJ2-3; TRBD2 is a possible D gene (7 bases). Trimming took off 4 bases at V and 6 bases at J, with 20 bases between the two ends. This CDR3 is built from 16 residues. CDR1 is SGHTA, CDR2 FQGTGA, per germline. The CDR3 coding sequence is TGTGCCAGCAGCTCATTCGGGGGCGCCGGGAGGGATACGCAGTATTTT. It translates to CASSSFGGAGRDTQYF. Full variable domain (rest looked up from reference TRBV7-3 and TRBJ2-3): GAGVSQTPSNKVTEKGKYVELRCDPISGHTALYWYRQSLGQGPEFLIYFQGTGAADDSGLPNDRFFAVRPEGSVSTLKIQRTERGDSAVYLCASSSFGGAGRDTQYFGPGTRLTVL.

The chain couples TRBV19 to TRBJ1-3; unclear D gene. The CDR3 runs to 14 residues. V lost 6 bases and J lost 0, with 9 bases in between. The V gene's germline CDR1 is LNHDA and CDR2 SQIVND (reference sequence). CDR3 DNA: TGTGCCAGTAGATGGACGTACTCTGGAAACACCATATATTTT. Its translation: CASRWTYSGNTIYF.

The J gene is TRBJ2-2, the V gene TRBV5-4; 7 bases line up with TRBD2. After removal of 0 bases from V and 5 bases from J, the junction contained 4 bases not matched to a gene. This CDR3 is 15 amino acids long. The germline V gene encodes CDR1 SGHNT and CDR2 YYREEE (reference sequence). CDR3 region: CASSLGGLRTGELFF. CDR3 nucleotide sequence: TGTGCCAGCAGCTTGGGGGGACTACGTACCGGGGAGCTGTTTTTT.

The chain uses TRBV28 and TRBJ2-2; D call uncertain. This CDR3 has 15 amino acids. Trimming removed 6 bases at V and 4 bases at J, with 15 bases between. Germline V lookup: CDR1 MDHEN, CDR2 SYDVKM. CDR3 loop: CASRVGRVGTGELFF. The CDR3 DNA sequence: TGTGCCAGCAGGGTGGGAAGGGTAGGCACCGGGGAGCTGTTTTTT.

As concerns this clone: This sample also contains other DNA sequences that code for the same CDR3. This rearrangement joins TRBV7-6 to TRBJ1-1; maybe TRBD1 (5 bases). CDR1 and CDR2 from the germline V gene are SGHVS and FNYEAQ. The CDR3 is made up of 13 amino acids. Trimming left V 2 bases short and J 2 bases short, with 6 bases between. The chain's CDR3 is CASSLRTNTEAFF. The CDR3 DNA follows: TGTGCCAGCAGCTTAAGGACAAACACTGAAGCTTTCTTT.

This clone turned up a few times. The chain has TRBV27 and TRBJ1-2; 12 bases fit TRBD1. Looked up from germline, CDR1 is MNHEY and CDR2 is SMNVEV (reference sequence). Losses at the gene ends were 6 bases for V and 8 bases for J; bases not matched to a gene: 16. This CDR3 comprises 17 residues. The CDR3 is CASSLDRDRGRIVGYTF. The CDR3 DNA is TGTGCCAGCAGCCTTGATCGGGACAGGGGGCGCATAGTAGGCTACACCTTC.

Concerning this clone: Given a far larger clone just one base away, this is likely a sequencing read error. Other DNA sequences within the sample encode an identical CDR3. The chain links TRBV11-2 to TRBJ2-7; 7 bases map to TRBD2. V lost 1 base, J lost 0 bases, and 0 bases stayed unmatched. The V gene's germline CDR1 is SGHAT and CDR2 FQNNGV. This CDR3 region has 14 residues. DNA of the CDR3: TGTGCCAGCAGCTTAGGCGGGAGCTCCTACGAGCAGTACTTC. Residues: CASSLGGSSYEQYF.

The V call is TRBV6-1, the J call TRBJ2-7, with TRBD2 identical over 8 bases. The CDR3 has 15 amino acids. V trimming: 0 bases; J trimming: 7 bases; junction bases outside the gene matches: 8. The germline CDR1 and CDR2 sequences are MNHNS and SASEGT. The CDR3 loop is CASSEAGSGVAEQYF. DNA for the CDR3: TGTGCCAGCAGTGAAGCAGGTAGCGGGGTAGCAGAGCAGTACTTC.

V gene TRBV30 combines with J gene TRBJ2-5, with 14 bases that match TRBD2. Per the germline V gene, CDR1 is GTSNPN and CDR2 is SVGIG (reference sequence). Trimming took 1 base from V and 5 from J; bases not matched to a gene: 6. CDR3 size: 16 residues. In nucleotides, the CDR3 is TGTGCCTGGAGTGGACTAGCGGGAGGGCCGTTGGAGACCCAGTACTTC. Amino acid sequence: CAWSGLAGGPLETQYF.

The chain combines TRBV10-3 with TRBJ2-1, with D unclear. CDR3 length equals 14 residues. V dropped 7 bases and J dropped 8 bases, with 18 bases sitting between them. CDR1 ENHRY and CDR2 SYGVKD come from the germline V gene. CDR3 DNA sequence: TGTGCCATCAACTCAGACGGCTTCGACGATGAGCAGTTCTTC. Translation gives CAINSDGFDDEQFF.

The CDR3, as DNA: TGTGCCAGCAGTCCCCCCAGAAAGAACACTGAAGCTTTCTTT. Translation gives CASSPPRKNTEAFF. This chain uses TRBV27 with TRBJ1-1; D unresolved. Trimming stripped 5 bases from V and 1 base from J, with 11 bases between. The CDR3 totals 14 residues. Germline CDR1 and CDR2: MNHEY and SMNVEV (reference sequence).

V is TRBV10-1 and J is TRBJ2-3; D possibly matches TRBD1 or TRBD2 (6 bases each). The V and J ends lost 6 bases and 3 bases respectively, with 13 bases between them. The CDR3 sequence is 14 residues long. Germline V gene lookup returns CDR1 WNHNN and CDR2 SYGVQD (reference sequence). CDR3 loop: CASRGGLSTDTQYF. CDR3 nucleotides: TGCGCCAGCAGAGGGGGACTTTCGACAGATACGCAGTATTTT.